This T cell receptor (beta chain) emerged from a study of human T cells and chemical hapten exposure. Study-level results: More PT1 expanded TCRs went with higher patch test scores.

This clonotype was counted a few times. Antigen specificity is unknown. Per germline, CDR1 ENHRY and CDR2 SYGVKD. V lost 7 bases to trimming and J lost 2 bases, with 13 bases between them. The CDR3 spans 14 residues. Using its own MiXCR run on the RACE reads, TCRdb lists one record per CDR3 protein. The sample yields about 340,000 distinct CDR3 sequences, about 7% seen once. Time point specified: patch test 1, 2 weeks after DPC sensitization. Noted treatment: therapeutic diphenylcyclopropenone sensitization with weekly scalp DPC. The chain employs TRBV10-3 and TRBJ2-3; D gene ambiguous. This TCR derives from a woman between 18 and 29 years old with alopecia areata. Some clones in this sample may be carry-over from other donors' samples. Sequencing was performed on whole blood, taken in connection with sensitization to the hapten diphenylcyclopropenone (DPC). The CDR3 DNA reads TGTGCCATCAATCGGGCGGATTCCACAGATACGCAGTATTTT. It encodes CAINRADSTDTQYF.